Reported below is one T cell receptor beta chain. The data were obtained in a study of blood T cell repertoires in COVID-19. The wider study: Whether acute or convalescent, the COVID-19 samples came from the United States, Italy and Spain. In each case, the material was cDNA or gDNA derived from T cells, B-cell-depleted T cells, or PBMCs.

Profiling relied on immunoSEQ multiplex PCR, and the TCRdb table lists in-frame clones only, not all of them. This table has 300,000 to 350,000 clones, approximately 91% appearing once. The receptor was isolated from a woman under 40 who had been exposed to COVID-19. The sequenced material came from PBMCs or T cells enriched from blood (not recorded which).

CDR3 DNA: TGTGCCAGCTCACGGGACAGCTCCTATAATTCACCCCTCCACTTT. Amino acids: CASSRDSSYNSPLHF. V is TRBV18 and J is TRBJ1-6, with 7 bases fitting TRBD1. The J segment lost 0 bases and the V segment lost 4 bases, leaving 0 bases of the junction unmatched. The CDR3 is 15 amino acids. The germline gives CDR1 KGHSH, CDR2 LQKENI.